This TCR beta chain was sequenced for a study of T cell repertoires in cytomegalovirus infection. Study-level information: Public TCR beta signatures indicated both CMV infection and matching HLA type.

V dropped 10 bases and J dropped 0 bases, with 22 bases sitting between them. The length of the CDR3 is 16 residues. From germline, CDR1 is ENHRY and CDR2 SYGVKD. TCRdb recomputed calls from the reads with MiXCR, one row per CDR3 protein. The profile shows some 300,000 distinct CDR3 sequences, around a sixth of them singletons. Ten or more counts support this clonotype. The chain recombines TRBV10-3 with TRBJ2-7, with TRBD1 as a possible D gene (5 bases). Sequenced material: PBMCs. The source is a human donor in good health (CMV status not recorded). Some clones in this sample may be carry-over from other donors' samples. This chain's CDR3 is CATFGGQGVDSYEQYF. Written as DNA, the CDR3 is TGTGCCACCTTCGGTGGGCAGGGCGTTGACTCCTACGAGCAGTACTTC.